In its sample, the clone carrying this TCR beta chain was seen a few times. Its antigen is not known. These data are taken from a study of CD8+ T cells in alopecia areata. About the study: Treated patients received oral tofacitinib, 5 to 10 mg twice daily. Patients took tofacitinib for 6 to 18 months, followed by 6 drug-free months. Study-wide results and limits: Especially in alopecia totalis/universalis, lesional scalp showed greater clonality than normal scalp did.

cDNA reverse transcribed from extracted RNA served as the sequencing template. Some clones are missing from TCRdb's copy, which holds only in-frame ones; the method was immunoSEQ multiplex PCR. The data contain more than 90,000 clones, roughly two fifths of them singletons. This sequence was found in a human donor with alopecia areata. The sample consisted of CD4+ T cells sorted from blood.

DNA of the CDR3: TGTGCCAGCAGCAGGGGACAGGGGTACGAGCAGTACTTC. This encodes CASSRGQGYEQYF. The rearrangement links TRBV7-9 to TRBJ2-7; 10 positions agree with TRBD1. J gave up 4 bases and V 5 bases, and 2 bases lay outside the gene matches. CDR3 length: 13 amino acids. Germline V CDR1 and CDR2: SEHNR, FQNEAQ (reference sequence).